The following is a TCR beta chain sequence with its context. The data were taken from a study of blood T cell repertoires in COVID-19. Study context: Spain, Italy and the United States supplied samples that represented acute and convalescent COVID-19. PBMCs, B-cell-depleted T cells, or T cells were the source of the cDNA or gDNA that made up the material.

The CDR3 sequence is 13 residues long. Germline V lookup: CDR1 MNHEY, CDR2 SVGAGI. Trimming at V came to 5 bases and at J to 4 bases, leaving 4 bases not matched to a gene. Original methodology: Nucleated cell number was recorded as an estimate derived from reference gene primer amplification. Produced via immunoSEQ multiplex PCR; TCRdb's table is partial and in-frame only. V and J calls and clone size come straight from that table; D and trimming were deduced from the DNA. The repertoire consists of 270,000 or so clones, with 85% to 90% occurring once and the leading ten covering about 4.6%. The chain carries TRBV6-5 and TRBJ1-2; the match to TRBD1 covers 7 bases. This TCR was sampled from a woman aged 40-49 years who had recovered from COVID-19. Sequencing was carried out using peripheral blood. The CDR3 DNA sequence: TGTGCCAGCAGTCCGACAGGGATCTATGGCTACACCTTC. It yields the protein CASSPTGIYGYTF.